The T cell receptor beta chain described here comes from a study of T cells in Graves' hyperthyroidism and ophthalmopathy (dated by TCRdb to between 2018 and 2021). With respect to the entire study: Peripheral blood samples were taken at initial diagnosis, before any treatment was given. Prospective prediction of ophthalmopathy was tested in an independent validation cohort consisting of 18 to 20 hyperthyroidism patients and over 15 patients who later progressed to ophthalmopathy. A discovery cohort of about a hundred patients, about 40 with Graves' ophthalmopathy and 57 with stable Graves' hyperthyroidism, was used to find distinguishing TCR V-J signatures. Thyroid tissue and blood T-cell repertoires from about six Graves' hyperthyroidism patients were also compared in the study. The approximately 95 discovery patients were divided at random into training and test sets in a 7:3 ratio. Following sampling, methimazole starting at 30 mg daily was given to hyperthyroidism patients, and high-dose intravenous methylprednisolone was given to ophthalmopathy patients. According to the paper, TCR Vbeta CDR3 sequencing was carried out on roughly 130 peripheral blood samples, which came from under 50 ophthalmopathy, approximately 78 hyperthyroidism and about 17 progressor patients. Findings and caveats that apply to the study as a whole: Blood samples also contained most of the expanded thyroid clonotypes (frequency above 0.001), which suggests that blood repertoires may reflect thyroid immune responses. Ophthalmopathy was separated from stable hyperthyroidism by a 13 V-J signature model, with 85% to 90% sensitivity and about 81% specificity obtained in cross-validation and 80%/75% obtained in testing. In validation, the model predicted progression to ophthalmopathy with approximately 70% sensitivity and around 72% specificity, a median of about 6.7 months before onset. Sample size was not statistically predetermined, and blinding of investigators to group allocation was not performed.

This clonotype was recorded many times. Its binding antigen is unknown. Per-base quality was not reported, and no clone a single base away is much larger than it. Hyperthyroidism patients were newly diagnosed, had a disease duration of under 2 months, and were aged 18 to 65 years. Exclusion was applied to patients with uncontrolled infections, other autoimmune diseases, pregnancy or lactation. Diagnoses relied on clinical symptoms, serum thyroxine and TRAb, thyroid ultrasound and orbital computed tomography. Blood from progressor patients was drawn when they were first diagnosed with hyperthyroidism, before any ophthalmopathy symptoms appeared. PBMCs were isolated from about 10 ml of fresh peripheral blood by Ficoll-Paque density gradient centrifugation. Progressor patients were defined as those initially diagnosed with Graves' hyperthyroidism in whom ophthalmopathy developed during follow-up. Total RNA was extracted using Trizol reagent, and RNA quality was assessed on an Agilent 2100 Bioanalyzer.

The TCR beta CDR3 regions were amplified from the RNA transcripts. The TCR CDR3 was subjected to a first round of RT-PCR using the HTBI primer set and the Qiagen OneStep RT-PCR kit. Libraries were constructed in a second round of multiplex PCR, after which size selection and purification were performed. Paired-end sequencing of the libraries was performed with 100 bp reads on an Illumina HiSeq2000. As for how the authors treated the data: SOAPnuke was used to process the raw data, with reads discarded if the reads contained adapters or uncalled bases, had a mean Phred below 15, or lacked an exact constant-primer or identifier match. High-quality paired reads were merged with COPE v1.2.5, and unique nucleotide sequences were defined as clonotypes. MiTCR v1.1 was used to align clonotypes to the IMGT TRBV, TRBD and TRBJ reference segments. Only V-J combinations with frequency above 0.0001, covering approximately 99% of repertoires, were analysed. The TCS score was defined as the ratio of F50 (clonal expansion) to E x V (chaos), calculated using BLOSUM62-based TCRdist between CDR3 peptides within each V-J. Welch's t-statistics and random forest reduced fewer than 550 V-J features to some 14, which were used in a naive Bayes classifier (R e1071). TCRdb took the public reads, trimmed them with fastp at Q25, ran MiXCR for clone calling and kept in-frame beta chains. Entries are consolidated by CDR3 protein sequence, retaining the most common genes and DNA. These V and J calls are TCRdb output, not the study's own analysis. The sample records approximately 720,000 distinct CDR3 sequences, approximately 18% of which are singletons. Approximately 15% of the sample goes to the ten largest clones.

From cysteine to phenylalanine, the CDR3 is 17 amino acids long. Only the CDR3 DNA stays, 51 bases, in frame from base 1. Trimming leaves V shorter by 1 base and J shorter by 4 bases, with the junction holding 12 bases beyond the gene matches. CDR1 SQVTM and CDR2 ANQGSEA are derived from the germline V gene. The sequenced sample was blood. This chain joins TRBV29-1 to TRBJ2-2; a stretch of 7 junction bases matches TRBD1. The receptor's source is a woman aged 50 to 65 with Graves' hyperthyroidism that later progressed to Graves' ophthalmopathy. The sequenced DNA: TGCAGCGTTGAAGCGGGAAGGGGGCAAAGGTTCACCGGGGAGCTGTTTTTT. The translation is CSVEAGRGQRFTGELFF.